This record looks at one T cell receptor beta chain sequence and its context. The CDR3 totals 13 residues. Trimming took 3 bases from V and 5 from J, leaving 10 bases between them. Germline lookup yields CDR1 MDHEN and CDR2 SYDVKM. The data stem from a study of cytomegalovirus exposure and HLA in healthy donors. The PCR was carried out with 60 Vbeta primers and 13 Jbeta primers. Libraries were prepared by immunoSEQ multiplex PCR; TCRdb keeps only in-frame clonotypes and omits some of them. The repertoire has under 200,000 clones, approximately 84% of them found once; the top ten carry 1% to 1.5%. This TCR was sampled from a middle-aged man in good health and CMV-seropositive. Sequenced input: PBMCs. J is TRBJ2-5 and V is TRBV28; a possible D gene is TRBD1 (6 bases). CDR3 sequence: CASSLGAPETQYF. The DNA of the CDR3 is TGTGCCAGCAGTTTGGGGGCCCCGGAGACCCAGTACTTC.